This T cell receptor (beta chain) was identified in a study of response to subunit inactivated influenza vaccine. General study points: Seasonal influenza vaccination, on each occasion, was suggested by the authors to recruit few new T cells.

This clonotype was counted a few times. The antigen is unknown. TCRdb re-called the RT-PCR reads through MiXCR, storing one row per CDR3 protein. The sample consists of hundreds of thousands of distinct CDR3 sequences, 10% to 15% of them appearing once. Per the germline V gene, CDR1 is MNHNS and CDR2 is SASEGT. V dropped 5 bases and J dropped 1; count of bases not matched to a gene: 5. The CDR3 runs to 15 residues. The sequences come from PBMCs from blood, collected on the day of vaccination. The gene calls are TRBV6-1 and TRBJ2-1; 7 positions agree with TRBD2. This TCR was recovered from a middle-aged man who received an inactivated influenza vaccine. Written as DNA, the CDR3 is TGTGCCAGCAGTCAGACTAGCCCTTCCTACAATGAGCAGTTCTTC. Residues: CASSQTSPSYNEQFF.